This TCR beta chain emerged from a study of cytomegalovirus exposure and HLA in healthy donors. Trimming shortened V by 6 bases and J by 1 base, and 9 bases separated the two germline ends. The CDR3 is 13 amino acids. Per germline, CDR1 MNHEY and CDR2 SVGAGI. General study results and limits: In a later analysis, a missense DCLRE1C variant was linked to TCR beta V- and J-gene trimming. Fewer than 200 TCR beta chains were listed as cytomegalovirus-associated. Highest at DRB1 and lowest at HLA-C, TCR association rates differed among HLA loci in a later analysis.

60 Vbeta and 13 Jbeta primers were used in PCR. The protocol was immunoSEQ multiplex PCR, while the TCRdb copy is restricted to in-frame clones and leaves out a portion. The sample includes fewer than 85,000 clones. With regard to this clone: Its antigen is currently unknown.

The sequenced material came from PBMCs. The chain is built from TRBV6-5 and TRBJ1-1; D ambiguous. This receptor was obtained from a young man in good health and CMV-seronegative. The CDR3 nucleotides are TGTGCCAGCAGCCAAACACCGAACACTGAAGCTTTCTTT. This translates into CASSQTPNTEAFF.